These 24 T cell receptor beta chains came from one sample sequenced in a study of T-cell reconstitution after alpha-beta-depleted transplantation in children. A library of TCRbeta sequences, prepared with unique molecular identifiers, was generated. TCRdb re-analysed the PCR reads in MiXCR, keeping a single row per CDR3 protein. The sample yields about 110,000 distinct CDR3 sequences, roughly 6.1% seen once. Sequencing used PBMCs, mostly from graft donor cells, obtained 360 days after TCRalphabeta/CD19-depleted stem cell transplant. The receptor set was obtained from a male patient aged 2-10 years who had a stem cell transplant for acute lymphoblastic leukemia, so the T cells may come from the graft donor.

Ten or more counts support this clonotype. The chain is built from TRBV7-9 and TRBJ2-7; 9 bases map to TRBD1. V lost 2 bases and J lost 2; bases outside the gene matches: 4. This CDR3 is built from 15 residues. Germline loops: CDR1 SEHNR, CDR2 FQNEAQ (reference sequence). CDR3 DNA sequence: TGTGCCAGCAGCTTACCCGGGACAGGGACCTACGAGCAGTACTTC. This encodes CASSLPGTGTYEQYF.

This clonotype was picked up many times. V gene TRBV20-1 combines with J gene TRBJ2-7; TRBD1 might be the D (6 bases). With 2 bases removed from V and 3 bases from J, the gap between germline ends came to 20 bases. This CDR3 is 16 amino acids long. Germline V gene lookup returns CDR1 DFQATT and CDR2 SNEGSKA (reference sequence). The CDR3 bases are TGCAGTGCTAGACATCCACGGGACACCGTTATCTACGAGCAGTACTTC. Its translation: CSARHPRDTVIYEQYF.

This clonotype showed up just a few times. The rearrangement joins TRBV7-9 to TRBJ2-6; no firm D call. Trimming removed 1 base from V and 4 bases from J, with 8 bases in between. This CDR3 contains 15 residues. CDR1 SEHNR and CDR2 FQNEAQ come from the germline V gene (reference sequence). CDR3 sequence: CASSLGVLGANVLTF. CDR3 DNA sequence: TGTGCCAGCAGCTTAGGGGTGTTGGGGGCCAACGTCCTGACTTTC.

This clonotype was observed many times. The chain links TRBV4-3 to TRBJ1-2, with D unclear. In germline, CDR1 is LGHNA, CDR2 YSLEER. The CDR3 totals 15 residues. The V and J ends lost 0 bases and 4 bases respectively, with 12 bases between them. Written as DNA, the CDR3 is TGCGCCAGCAGCCAAGAATTAGGACTGCCCTATGGCTACACCTTC. It codes for CASSQELGLPYGYTF.

In its sample, this clonotype was seen many times. The chain employs TRBV21-1 and TRBJ2-3; TRBD1 was called by the table and not checked on the DNA. TRBV21-1 is listed as a pseudogene. The CDR3 length is 22 residues. CDR3 sequence reads: CASSKVGSEPSRIPLTTDTQYF. CDR3 nucleotide sequence: TGTGCCAGCAGCAAAGTGGGCAGCGAACCGTCACGCATCCCCCTAACCACAGATACGCAGTATTTT.

This clonotype was seen ten or more times. V is TRBV4-3 and J is TRBJ2-1; D ambiguous. Germline-derived CDR1 and CDR2 are LGHNA and YSLEER. V lost 2 bases, J lost 6 bases, and 17 bases lay in between. CDR3 size: 16 residues. The CDR3 loop reads CASSQTPETPSNEQFF. The CDR3 DNA reads as TGCGCCAGCAGCCAAACGCCAGAGACCCCTTCCAATGAGCAGTTCTTC.

This clonotype was observed at least ten times. The rearrangement links TRBV3-1 to TRBJ1-2; 7 positions match TRBD1. The CDR3 is made up of 13 amino acids. V trimming: 1 base; J trimming: 9 bases; junction bases outside the gene matches: 5. Germline V gene sequence: CDR1 LGHDT, CDR2 YNNKEL (reference sequence). The CDR3, as DNA: TGTGCCAGCAGCCAAGGGAAAGGGGGCCGCTACACCTTC. Its protein product is CASSQGKGGRYTF.

This clonotype was seen more than once but under ten times. The chain carries TRBV7-9 and TRBJ2-1, with 7 bases identical to TRBD2. The CDR3 consists of 16 residues. Germline CDR1 is SEHNR and CDR2 is FQNEAQ (reference sequence). V was clipped by 2 bases and J by 7 bases; unmatched bases: 11. CDR3 residues: CASSLLGGTQINEQFF. CDR3 nucleotides: TGTGCCAGCAGCTTACTCGGGGGGACCCAAATTAATGAGCAGTTCTTC.

In its sample, this clonotype was seen many times. The chain links TRBV5-1 to TRBJ1-5, with D hard to call. CDR1 is SGHRS, CDR2 YFSETQ, per germline. This CDR3 has 14 residues. Deletions cut 1 base from V and 4 bases from J, with 9 bases between. As DNA, the CDR3 is TGCGCCAGCAGCTTGAATACGGGAAATCAGCCCCAGCATTTT. It encodes CASSLNTGNQPQHF.

This clonotype was found many times. The chain carries TRBV12-3 or TRBV12-4 and TRBJ1-5, with D possibly matching TRBD1 (5 bases). CDR3 length equals 15 residues. V gave up 5 bases and J gave up 1 base, with 12 bases separating them. The CDR3 nucleotides are TGTGCCAGCAGTACGGGGGGTTGGAGCAATCAGCCCCAGCATTTT. It yields the protein CASSTGGWSNQPQHF.

This clonotype occurred many times. The gene calls are TRBV29-1 and TRBJ2-1, with 11 bases matching TRBD2. J lost 10 bases, V lost 7 bases, and 6 bases had no gene match. The CDR3 loop spans 12 amino acids. The germline CDR1 and CDR2 sequences are SQVTM and ANQGSEA. The CDR3 here is CSAEGTSGEQFF. CDR3 nucleotide sequence: TGCAGCGCCGAGGGGACTAGCGGAGAGCAGTTCTTC.

The chain joins TRBV9 to TRBJ2-2, with a possible D match to TRBD1 (6 bases). V gave up 3 bases and J gave up 6 bases, with 15 bases separating them. Per germline, CDR1 SGDLS and CDR2 YYNGEE. The CDR3 is made up of 15 amino acids. CDR3 residues: CASSAHRVSAGELFF. The CDR3 DNA reads as TGTGCCAGCAGCGCCCACAGGGTGTCTGCCGGGGAGCTGTTTTTT.

The gene calls are TRBV11-2 and TRBJ1-6; TRBD1 matches 10 bases. This CDR3 region has 15 residues. Germline CDR1 and CDR2: SGHAT and FQNNGV. Trimming at V came to 5 bases and at J to 7 bases, leaving 5 bases not matched to a gene. The CDR3 DNA reads TGTGCCAGCAGCCTTGACAGGGGGCCGAATTCACCCCTCCACTTT. Protein: CASSLDRGPNSPLHF. Based on the CDR3 plus reference TRBV11-2 and TRBJ1-6, the full variable domain is EAGVAQSPRYKIIEKRQSVAFWCNPISGHATLYWYQQILGQGPKLLIQFQNNGVVDDSQLPKDRFSAERLKGVDSTLKIQPAKLEDSAVYLCASSLDRGPNSPLHFGNGTRLTVT.

This clonotype occurred many times. The chain carries TRBV27 and TRBJ2-2; D ambiguous. The CDR3 covers 12 residues. The V gene's germline CDR1 is MNHEY and CDR2 SMNVEV (reference sequence). Deletions cut 8 bases from V and 6 bases from J, with 10 bases between. CDR3 coding DNA: TGTGCCAGCGGCCCTCCGGCCGGGGAGCTGTTTTTT. Protein sequence: CASGPPAGELFF.

The chain employs TRBV20-1 and TRBJ1-5, with 7 bases matching TRBD1. Germline CDR1 DFQATT, CDR2 SNEGSKA (reference sequence). Trimming at V came to 2 bases and at J to 2 bases, leaving 6 bases not matched to a gene. The CDR3 is 15 residues long. In DNA, the CDR3 is TGCAGTGCTAGACCCAGGGGGTCACGCAATCAGCCCCAGCATTTT. Translated: CSARPRGSRNQPQHF.

This clonotype was detected ten times or more. J is TRBJ2-1 and V is TRBV12-5; either TRBD1 or TRBD2 may supply D (5 bases each). This CDR3 is built from 12 residues. V was shortened by 5 bases and J by 9 bases, with 11 bases between the two germline ends. Germline CDR1 and CDR2: LGHNT and FRNRAP. CDR3 coding DNA: TGTGCTAGTGGTCCATTTGGGGGTGAGCAGTTCTTC. It translates to CASGPFGGEQFF.

V is TRBV9 and J is TRBJ2-3; 8 nucleotides line up with TRBD2. The germline CDR1 and CDR2 sequences are SGDLS and YYNGEE. The V gene end was trimmed by 4 bases and the J gene end by 3 bases; junction bases not matched to a gene: 4. This CDR3 is 14 amino acids long. For the CDR3, the DNA is TGTGCCAGCAGCCCGCGGGGGGCGACAGATACGCAGTATTTT. Translated: CASSPRGATDTQYF. Based on the CDR3 plus reference TRBV9 and TRBJ2-3, the full variable domain is DSGVTQTPKHLITATGQRVTLRCSPRSGDLSVYWYQQSLDQGLQFLIQYYNGEERAKGNILERFSAQQFPDLHSELNLSSLELGDSALYFCASSPRGATDTQYFGPGTRLTVL.

This clonotype was seen ten or more times. This CDR3 reads CASSLLGTSANTGELFF. The CDR3 DNA sequence: TGTGCCAGCAGCCTTCTCGGGACTAGCGCGAACACCGGGGAGCTGTTTTTT. The V call is TRBV14, the J call TRBJ2-2; 10 bases are a match to TRBD2. V shed 4 bases, J shed 0 bases, and the junction held 5 bases outside the gene matches. Germline-derived CDR1 and CDR2 are SGHDN and FVKESK. CDR3 length equals 17 residues.

This clonotype was detected many times. J is TRBJ2-5 and V is TRBV28, with 8 bases identical to TRBD1. Germline CDR1 MDHEN, CDR2 SYDVKM. The CDR3 runs to 14 residues. V shed 5 bases, J shed 8 bases, and the junction held 10 bases outside the gene matches. CDR3 in DNA: TGTGCCAGCAGTCCCCGGGACAGGCCGATAACCCAGTACTTC. The encoded protein is CASSPRDRPITQYF.

The CDR3: CASSLSTGGNQPQHF. CDR3 coding DNA: TGTGCCAGCAGTTTATCGACAGGGGGCAATCAGCCCCAGCATTTT. The chain joins TRBV27 to TRBJ1-5, with 8 bases fitting TRBD1. The CDR3 loop spans 15 amino acids. Germline V gives CDR1 MNHEY, CDR2 SMNVEV (reference sequence). The trim removed 0 bases at V and 2 bases at J, leaving 0 bases unmatched.

This clonotype turned up a few times. The chain is built from TRBV7-8 and TRBJ2-5, with D possibly matching TRBD1 (5 bases). The CDR3 sequence is 15 residues long. V was shortened by 1 base and J by 2 bases, with 11 bases between the two germline ends. Germline CDR1 reads SGHVS; CDR2 reads FQNEAQ. CDR3 loop: CASSLEAGHQETQYF. CDR3 DNA sequence: TGTGCCAGCAGCTTAGAGGCAGGGCATCAAGAGACCCAGTACTTC.

J is TRBJ2-3 and V is TRBV9, with a weak D call TRBD2 (7 bases). The CDR3 consists of 15 residues. In germline, CDR1 is SGDLS, CDR2 YYNGEE. V gave up 1 base and J gave up 4 bases, with 13 bases separating them. In DNA, the CDR3 is TGTGCCAGCAGCGTAAGGGGGAGGGGACCAGATACGCAGTATTTT. Translation: CASSVRGRGPDTQYF.

This clonotype was detected a few times. This sequence joins TRBV28 and TRBJ1-1, with unresolved D. The CDR3 sequence is 15 residues long. Between the trimmed V and J ends, which lost 3 bases and 1 base, there was a span of 12 bases. Per germline, CDR1 MDHEN and CDR2 SYDVKM. The CDR3 here is CASSFFQTGNTEAFF. CDR3 nucleotide sequence: TGTGCCAGCAGTTTCTTTCAGACGGGGAACACTGAAGCTTTCTTT.

This clonotype was seen many times. The V call is TRBV6-5, the J call TRBJ1-1; D ambiguous. Germline V CDR1 and CDR2: MNHEY, SVGAGI. V was cut by 2 bases and J by 2 bases, with 12 bases left in between. This CDR3 is built from 15 residues. CDR3 DNA sequence: TGTGCCAGCAGTTACACGTGGGAAGGTAACACTGAAGCTTTCTTT. Translation gives CASSYTWEGNTEAFF.